The 15 T cell receptor beta chains below were found in one sample sequenced in a study of cytomegalovirus exposure and HLA in healthy donors. PCR employed 60 Vbeta and 13 Jbeta primers. The repertoire was sequenced with immunoSEQ multiplex PCR; TCRdb's copy has only in-frame clones and lacks some. The data show some 180,000 clones, under 85% seen once. Sequencing input: PBMCs. These receptors all stem from a male donor in good health and CMV-seronegative.

The chain links TRBV9 to TRBJ1-2, with no clear D. Per germline, CDR1 SGDLS and CDR2 YYNGEE. The CDR3 runs to 13 residues. Deletions cut 3 bases from V and 0 bases from J, with 6 bases between. CDR3: CASSGGANYGYTF. CDR3 coding DNA: TGTGCCAGCAGCGGGGGAGCTAACTATGGCTACACCTTC.

CDR3 amino acids: CASSFGQGDTEAFF. Here the CDR3 DNA reads TGTGCCAGCAGTTTTGGACAGGGAGACACTGAAGCTTTCTTT. This chain joins TRBV6-5 and TRBJ1-1; 8 bases fit TRBD1. The CDR3 consists of 14 residues. Looked up from germline, CDR1 is MNHEY and CDR2 is SVGAGI. V was pared by 4 bases and J by 3 bases, with 4 bases of the junction left unmatched.

The chain recombines TRBV5-1 with TRBJ1-2; D gene uncertain. This CDR3 region has 14 residues. CDR1 is SGHRS and CDR2 is YFSETQ in the germline V gene. V lost 0 bases and J 4 bases, leaving 10 bases between the germline ends. In nucleotides, the CDR3 is TGCGCCAGCAGCTTGGCACAAGCGGGCTATGGCTACACCTTC. Its protein product is CASSLAQAGYGYTF.

This clone appeared a single time. This sequence joins TRBV6-6 and TRBJ2-2; 10 bases fit TRBD2. CDR3 length equals 14 residues. The V and J ends lost 6 bases and 4 bases, in that order; junction bases with no gene match: 2. Germline V gene sequence: CDR1 MNHNY, CDR2 SVGAGI (reference sequence). Here the CDR3 reads CASRQREGTGELFF. As DNA, the CDR3 is TGTGCCAGCAGGCAGCGGGAGGGCACCGGGGAGCTGTTTTTT.

This clone showed up just a few times. J is TRBJ1-6 and V is TRBV30; possible D gene TRBD1, 6 bases. In germline, CDR1 is GTSNPN, CDR2 SVGIG (reference sequence). The CDR3 length is 17 residues. Trimming took off 3 bases at V and 1 base at J, with 16 bases between the two ends. As DNA, the CDR3 is TGTGCCTGGAGGAGCGCAGGGGATTTTTCCTATAATTCACCCCTCCACTTT. It yields the protein CAWRSAGDFSYNSPLHF.

The rearrangement joins TRBV7-6 to TRBJ1-2; the D is unclear. The V end lost 5 bases, the J end lost 0 bases, and 10 bases lay between the germline ends. Per germline, CDR1 SGHVS and CDR2 FNYEAQ. This CDR3 has 14 amino acids. The CDR3 loop is CASSPLGANYGYTF. The CDR3 DNA reads TGTGCCAGCAGCCCTTTAGGAGCTAACTATGGCTACACCTTC.

The V call is TRBV30, the J call TRBJ1-5; TRBD1 is a possible D gene (5 bases). Trimming took 0 bases from V and 1 from J, leaving 25 bases between them. Germline V gene lookup returns CDR1 GTSNPN and CDR2 SVGIG (reference sequence). The CDR3 loop spans 20 amino acids. The chain's CDR3 is CAWSVGTFTRGERSNQPQHF. In DNA form, the CDR3 reads TGTGCCTGGAGTGTAGGGACTTTTACGCGGGGGGAGAGGAGCAATCAGCCCCAGCATTTT.

This chain connects TRBV19 to TRBJ2-3; 9 nucleotides agree with TRBD1. The CDR3 totals 16 residues. CDR1 is LNHDA, CDR2 SQIVND, per germline (reference sequence). Losses at the gene ends were 1 base for V and 0 bases for J; bases not matched to a gene: 2. The CDR3, as DNA: TGTGCCAGTAGTATAGGGACAGGGGCTAGCACAGATACGCAGTATTTT. It yields the protein CASSIGTGASTDTQYF.

This chain connects TRBV6-5 to TRBJ1-2, with a tentative D call TRBD1 (6 bases). CDR3 length: 15 amino acids. The ends were cut back, 0 bases at V and 4 bases at J, with 12 bases in the middle. CDR1 is MNHEY and CDR2 is SVGAGI in the germline V gene. The chain's CDR3 is CASSYSTGQPYGYTF. DNA for the CDR3: TGTGCCAGCAGTTACTCGACCGGACAGCCCTATGGCTACACCTTC.

This chain connects TRBV27 to TRBJ2-7; no clear D. The CDR3 loop spans 13 amino acids. V was clipped by 2 bases and J by 2 bases, with 7 bases between them. Germline CDR1 reads MNHEY; CDR2 reads SMNVEV (reference sequence). The CDR3 loop is CASSLGPPYEQYF. CDR3 DNA: TGTGCCAGCAGTTTAGGCCCCCCCTACGAGCAGTACTTC.

This chain connects TRBV28 to TRBJ2-1; tentative D call: TRBD1 (5 bases). Germline V CDR1 and CDR2: MDHEN, SYDVKM. This CDR3 spans 16 amino acids. V lost 6 bases to trimming and J lost 9 bases, with 24 bases between them. CDR3 in DNA: TGTGCCAGCAGCCCCAACCTAGGACGACAGACTCGTGAGCAGTTCTTC. Translation: CASSPNLGRQTREQFF.

This chain uses TRBV10-2 with TRBJ1-5; 7 positions agree with TRBD1. Germline values: CDR1 WSHSY, CDR2 SAAADI. This CDR3 has 14 residues. Germline trimming cut 6 bases from V and 3 bases from J; bases unmatched to any gene: 5. CDR3 sequence reads: CASRRDSDNQPQHF. CDR3 sequence (DNA): TGCGCCAGCAGGAGGGACAGCGACAATCAGCCCCAGCATTTT.

This sequence joins TRBV6-6 and TRBJ2-2; 11 positions agree with TRBD1. Losses at the gene ends were 6 bases for V and 5 bases for J; bases not matched to a gene: 8. CDR3 length: 16 residues. The germline gives CDR1 MNHNY, CDR2 SVGAGI (reference sequence). For the CDR3, the DNA is TGTGCCAGCAGCGGCCGGGACAGGGGGTTTACCGGGGAGCTGTTTTTT. It is translated as CASSGRDRGFTGELFF.

The chain is built from TRBV4-2 and TRBJ1-5; no reliable D call. With 4 bases removed from V and 6 bases from J, the gap between germline ends came to 10 bases. CDR1 LGHNA and CDR2 YNFKEQ come from the germline V gene. This CDR3 is 13 amino acids long. CDR3 nucleotide sequence: TGTGCCAGCAGCCTTCTGAGAGGTCAGCCCCAGCATTTT. It translates to CASSLLRGQPQHF.

V gene TRBV19 combines with J gene TRBJ1-1; 7 nucleotides align to TRBD1. The CDR3 totals 15 residues. Germline-derived CDR1 and CDR2 are LNHDA and SQIVND (reference sequence). V lost 4 bases to trimming and J lost 4 bases; unmatched junction nucleotides: 9. As DNA, the CDR3 is TGTGCCAGTAGTAGCCGACAGGGTAGGAGCACTGAAGCTTTCTTT. The encoded protein is CASSSRQGRSTEAFF.